This T cell receptor beta chain was documented in a study of spatial heterogeneity in lung cancer. Study-level points and caveats: Whereas they appeared in blood less at follow-up, ubiquitous expanded tumor TCRs appeared there more at resection.

This CDR3 comprises 14 residues. Trimming left V 2 bases short and J 6 bases short, with 13 bases between. From germline, CDR1 is DFQATT and CDR2 SNEGSKA (reference sequence). Sample time point: sample taken at primary tumor resection. This clonotype showed up many times. Its antigen is undetermined. Using its own MiXCR run on the 5' RACE reads, TCRdb lists one record per CDR3 protein. The repertoire has tens of thousands of distinct CDR3 sequences, about 3.3% of them found once; the top ten carry 25% to 35%. The chain carries TRBV20-1 and TRBJ2-2; D may match TRBD1 or TRBD2 (5 bases each). This receptor was taken from a female donor with early-stage non-small cell lung cancer. The specimen was PBMCs, collected at surgery. CDR3 nucleotides: TGCAGTGCTAGATTTCTTCGAGGGGCCGGGGAGCTGTTTTTT. Its translation: CSARFLRGAGELFF.